A selection of T cell receptor beta chains follows, all from one sample in a study of blood T cell repertoires in COVID-19. Clones were sequenced by immunoSEQ multiplex PCR, and TCRdb holds only the in-frame ones, with some missing. The sample consists of about 130,000 clones, more than 75% of them appearing once. Source material: peripheral blood. All receptors come from a human donor in a cohort sampled during active COVID-19. The CDR3 runs from the conserved cysteine through the conserved F or W. The D gene is left open where the match is weak. Clone size is shown for a subset of rows, as once, few, many or a class of expanded clone.

d_gene	v_gene	j_gene	abundance	CDR3nt	CDR3aa
TRBD1	TRBV7-8	TRBJ2-2	few	TGTGCCAGCAGCGCACACACAGGGGGACTTACCGGGGAGCTGTTTTTT	CASSAHTGGLTGELFF
-	TRBV15	TRBJ1-1	-	TGTGCCACCAGCAGAGTTGGACGGGGGGGCACTGAAGCTTTCTTT	CATSRVGRGGTEAFF
TRBD2	TRBV6-5	TRBJ2-5	-	TGTGCCAGCAGTTCCGGGACTAGAGAGACCCAGTACTTC	CASSSGTRETQYF
-	TRBV20-1	TRBJ1-1	-	TGCAGTGCTAGAGGTTTATCTGAAGCTTTCTTT	CSARGLSEAFF
TRBD1	TRBV7-2	TRBJ1-1	few	TGTGCCAGCAGCTTAGGACAGGGGAGGACTGAAGCTTTCTTT	CASSLGQGRTEAFF
-	TRBV9	TRBJ2-5	-	TGTGCCAGCAGCGTAGGAGGTACCCAGGGGACCCAGTACTTC	CASSVGGTQGTQYF
TRBD1	TRBV5-6	TRBJ2-3	-	TGTGCCAGCAGCCTACAGGGGGGCGGCACAGATACGCAGTATTTT	CASSLQGGGTDTQYF
TRBD1	TRBV28	TRBJ1-5	-	TGTGCCAGCAGTTCCAGCAGGGGGCGTTTGGGGCATTTT	CASSSSRGRLGHF
TRBD2	TRBV6-2/TRBV6-3	TRBJ2-7	-	TGTGCCAGCAGCGACCAGGAACCGGGACTAGCCCCCGAGCAGTACTTC	CASSDQEPGLAPEQYF
-	TRBV30	TRBJ2-3	-	TGTGCCTGGGCCGCATGGATAGGGGTAGCAGATACGCAGTATTTT	CAWAAWIGVADTQYF
-	TRBV21-1	TRBJ2-7	-	TGTGCCACCGTAAGCGGGCCAGCCTTCTCCTACGAGCAGTACTTC	CATVSGPAFSYEQYF
-	TRBV7-2	TRBJ2-1	-	TGTGCCAGCAGCTTAGGAGTACAGGGAAGGGGTCTCTACAATGAGCAGTTCTTC	CASSLGVQGRGLYNEQFF
TRBD2	TRBV5-6	TRBJ2-1	-	TGTGCCAGCAGCTTGGGGCTAGCGGGGGCTTACAATGAGCAGTTCTTC	CASSLGLAGAYNEQFF
-	TRBV6-5	TRBJ2-1	-	TGTGCCAGCATCCATCTCACATTTTACAATGAGCAGTTCTTC	CASIHLTFYNEQFF
TRBD2	TRBV14	TRBJ2-7	-	TGTGCCAGCAGCCAAGTCGAGGGACTAGCCTACGAGCAGTACTTC	CASSQVEGLAYEQYF
TRBD2	TRBV7-2	TRBJ2-3	few	TGTGCCAGCGAACGACTAGCGGGAGCAGAAGATACGCAGTATTTT	CASERLAGAEDTQYF
-	TRBV29-1	TRBJ2-7	-	TGCAGCGTTGAAGAGCGGGACTACGAGCAGTACTTC	CSVEERDYEQYF
-	TRBV5-1	TRBJ2-3	-	TGCGCCAGCAGCTTGGGAGCGACAGAGCCAACAGATACGCAGTATTTT	CASSLGATEPTDTQYF
-	TRBV6-1	TRBJ2-3	-	TGTGCCAGCAGTGAATCAGGCCCCAGACCCACAGATACGCAGTATTTT	CASSESGPRPTDTQYF
-	TRBV20-1	TRBJ1-1	-	TGCAGTGGAAAAGGGAGAACTGAAGCTTTCTTT	CSGKGRTEAFF
-	TRBV30	TRBJ2-1	-	TGTGCCTGGAGTCAGGCCGCCTACAATGAGCAGTTCTTC	CAWSQAAYNEQFF
TRBD1	TRBV7-3	TRBJ2-3	few	TGTGCCAGCAGCGGGACAGCGACAAACACAGATACGCAGTATTTT	CASSGTATNTDTQYF
TRBD2	TRBV27	TRBJ2-1	-	TGTGCCAGCAGTTTAACTAGCGGGAGGTTTTACAATGAGCAGTTCTTC	CASSLTSGRFYNEQFF
TRBD2	TRBV11-2	TRBJ2-1	-	TGTGCCAGCAGCTGGAGACTAGCGGAATCCTACAATGAGCAGTTCTTC	CASSWRLAESYNEQFF
-	TRBV15	TRBJ1-5	-	TGTGCCACCAGCAGAGATGCGGGTCGGCAGCCCCAGCATTTT	CATSRDAGRQPQHF
TRBD2	TRBV19	TRBJ2-1	-	TGTGCCAGTAGAACTAGCGGGAGGGCCGGCTCTAGTGAGCAGTTCTTC	CASRTSGRAGSSEQFF
TRBD1	TRBV10-1	TRBJ2-1	-	TGCGCCAGCAGTGCTAGGACAGGGGGTGCGAATGAGCAGTTCTTC	CASSARTGGANEQFF
TRBD1	TRBV18	TRBJ1-2	-	TGTGCCAGCTCACCCGACAGGGACTATGGCTACACCTTC	CASSPDRDYGYTF
-	TRBV7-2	TRBJ2-4	-	TGTGCCAGCAGCTTACCCCGAAGTAGGGGCATTCAGTACTTC	CASSLPRSRGIQYF
-	TRBV27	TRBJ2-7	-	TGTGCCAGCAGTTTGGCCGGGGATGTCACCTACGAGCAGTACTTC	CASSLAGDVTYEQYF
-	TRBV11-2	TRBJ1-5	-	TGTGCCAGCAGCTTAGATCGCGATCAGCCCCAGCATTTT	CASSLDRDQPQHF
-	TRBV7-2	TRBJ2-3	-	TGTGCCAGCAGCTTTAGGTACAGGAGCACAGATACGCAGTATTTT	CASSFRYRSTDTQYF
-	TRBV19	TRBJ2-2	-	TGTGCCAGTAGAACGTTTTTGGGGCCCGGGGAGCTGTTTTTT	CASRTFLGPGELFF
TRBD1	TRBV27	TRBJ2-7	once	TGTGCCAGCAGTTTAGGGCAGGGGGCTTACGAGCAGTACTTC	CASSLGQGAYEQYF
TRBD2	TRBV6-6	TRBJ2-3	-	TGTGCCAGCAGTCGGACTAGCGGCTTCACAGATACGCAGTATTTT	CASSRTSGFTDTQYF
TRBD1	TRBV11-2	TRBJ2-5	-	TGTGCCAGCAGCTTACTGCCAGGCAGGGGGGAGACCCAGTACTTC	CASSLLPGRGETQYF
-	TRBV3-1/TRBV3-2	TRBJ2-7	-	TGTGCCAGCCTCGGGGGGGGGTATCGGGACAGCTCCTCGGAGCAGTACTTC	CASLGGGYRDSSSEQYF
TRBD1	TRBV28	TRBJ1-4	-	TGTGCCAGCAGCCTTGGGACAGGGATATGGGAAAAACTGTTTTTT	CASSLGTGIWEKLFF
TRBD1	TRBV4-3	TRBJ2-5	-	TGCGCCAGCAGCCAAGAACCACACCCCATCGACAGGGCGCCACAAGAGACCCAGTACTTC	CASSQEPHPIDRAPQETQYF
TRBD1	TRBV2	TRBJ2-7	-	TGTGCCAGCAGTGGACAGGGCCAGACCTACGAGCAGTACTTC	CASSGQGQTYEQYF
TRBD2	TRBV6-5	TRBJ2-1	-	TGTGCCAGCAGCGTAGCGGGAGAGGCCCACAATGAGCAGTTCTTC	CASSVAGEAHNEQFF
TRBD1	TRBV7-9	TRBJ1-1	-	TGTGCCAGCAGCTCGCGGACAGGGATGGCGACTGAAGCTTTCTTT	CASSSRTGMATEAFF
TRBD1	TRBV6-5	TRBJ2-3	-	TGTGCCAGCAGGACAGGGGGCGCAGATACGCAGTATTTT	CASRTGGADTQYF
TRBD1	TRBV13	TRBJ2-7	-	TGTGCCAGCAGCTTAGGGCGACAGGGTACCTACGAGCAGTACTTC	CASSLGRQGTYEQYF
-	TRBV7-6	TRBJ2-7	-	TGTGCCAGCAGCCCGACGACAGGCTCAAACTACGAGCAGTACTTC	CASSPTTGSNYEQYF
TRBD2	TRBV2	TRBJ2-7	-	TGTGCCAGCAGGATAGCGGGCCTCTCCTACGAGCAGTACTTC	CASRIAGLSYEQYF
TRBD2	TRBV7-6	TRBJ2-1	-	TGTGCCAGCAGCTTCGGACTAGCACTTTACAATGAGCAGTTCTTC	CASSFGLALYNEQFF
-	TRBV12-3/TRBV12-4	TRBJ2-4	-	TGTGCCAGCAGTTTTAGAGCTAGCCTTCAGTACTTC	CASSFRASLQYF
-	TRBV4-1	TRBJ1-4	-	TGCGCCAGCAGCCCGCCCGGAGGCGAAAAACTGTTTTTT	CASSPPGGEKLFF
-	TRBV5-1	TRBJ1-3	-	TGCGCCAGCAGCTCGGCCCTCGCGGGAGCTGGAAACACCATATATTTT	CASSSALAGAGNTIYF
-	TRBV30	TRBJ1-3	-	TGTGCCTGGAGTAGAACAGCTAACTCTGGAAACACCATATATTTT	CAWSRTANSGNTIYF